What follows are 31 T cell receptor beta chains derived from one specimen sequenced in a study of PD-1 blockade in mismatch repair-deficient tumors. The repertoire was sequenced with immunoSEQ multiplex PCR; TCRdb's copy has only in-frame clones and lacks some. The sample carries tens of thousands of clones, roughly 80% recorded once. The sequencing used peripheral blood, collected 12 weeks after starting pembrolizumab. The receptors derive from an adult with mismatch repair-deficient cancer.

The rearrangement uses TRBV19 and TRBJ1-1; D not certain. CDR1 is LNHDA, CDR2 SQIVND, per germline (reference sequence). V was shortened by 10 bases and J by 8 bases, with 8 bases between the two germline ends. The CDR3 is 9 amino acids. The CDR3 nucleotides are TGTGCCACTCAAAGGGAAGCTTTCTTT. This sequence encodes CATQREAFF. The variable domain in full, completed from reference TRBV19 and TRBJ1-1, reads DGGITQSPKYLFRKEGQNVTLSCEQNLNHDAMYWYRQDPGQGLRLIYYSQIVNDFQKGDIAEGYSVSREKKESFPLTVTSAQKNPTAFYLCATQREAFFGQGTRLTVV.

The V gene is TRBV29-1, the J gene TRBJ1-1; D call uncertain. Trimming pared 2 bases from V and 5 bases from J, leaving 12 bases between. This CDR3 spans 13 amino acids. CDR1 is SQVTM, CDR2 ANQGSEA, per germline. Here the CDR3 reads CSVERGRGTEAFF. CDR3 in DNA: TGCAGCGTTGAACGAGGGAGAGGAACTGAAGCTTTCTTT. Full variable domain (remainder filled in from reference TRBV29-1 and TRBJ1-1): SAVISQKPSRDICQRGTSLTIQCQVDSQVTMMFWYRQQPGQSLTLIATANQGSEATYESGFVIDKFPISRPNLTFSTLTVSNMSPEDSSIYLCSVERGRGTEAFFGQGTRLTVV.

This chain uses TRBV7-9 with TRBJ2-3, with 8 bases fitting TRBD1. The ends lost 5 bases at V and 6 bases at J; junction bases unmatched: 13. The V gene's germline CDR1 is SEHNR and CDR2 FQNEAQ (reference sequence). The CDR3 is 16 amino acids. Written as DNA, the CDR3 is TGTGCCAGCAGCCTCTCGGACAGGGTAATCGCGGATACGCAGTATTTT. Translation gives CASSLSDRVIADTQYF.

V and J are TRBV5-8 and TRBJ2-1; no clear D. The ends were cut back, 0 bases at V and 8 bases at J, with 12 bases in the middle. Germline V CDR1 and CDR2: SGHTS, YDEGEE. This CDR3 spans 14 amino acids. The CDR3 DNA follows: TGTGCCAGCAGCTTGGTGGCTAGTTACCATGAGCAGTTCTTC. Protein product: CASSLVASYHEQFF.

As DNA, the CDR3 is TGTGCCAGCAGCTCCTTAGCACCACCCTCCGGGGAGCTGTTTTTT. Its protein product is CASSSLAPPSGELFF. V gene TRBV11-3 combines with J gene TRBJ2-2; D is unclear. The CDR3 is 15 residues long. Germline V CDR1 and CDR2: SGHNT, YENEEA. The V gene lost 4 bases and the J gene lost 6 bases, with 15 bases spanning the gap. The full variable domain, its missing parts supplied by reference TRBV11-3 and TRBJ2-2, is EAGVVQSPRYKIIEKKQPVAFWCNPISGHNTLYWYLQNLGQGPELLIRYENEEAVDDSQLPKDRFSAERLKGVDSTLKIQPAELGDSAVYLCASSSLAPPSGELFFGEGSRLTVL.

The chain uses TRBV7-2 and TRBJ2-3, with TRBD1 matching 9 bases. V was clipped by 3 bases and J by 5 bases; unmatched bases: 6. Germline CDR1 is SGHTA and CDR2 is FQGNSA. The CDR3 sequence is 15 residues long. CDR3: CASSFTGGSGDTQYF. The CDR3 bases are TGTGCCAGCAGCTTCACAGGGGGCAGCGGAGATACGCAGTATTTT.

The CDR3 sequence: CASSPSGIGYEQYF. The CDR3 bases are TGTGCCAGCAGCCCTAGCGGGATCGGCTACGAGCAGTACTTC. The V call is TRBV9, the J call TRBJ2-7; 9 nucleotides line up with TRBD2. The CDR3 contains 14 residues. V lost 4 bases, J lost 3 bases, and 5 bases stayed unmatched. The germline gives CDR1 SGDLS, CDR2 YYNGEE.

The V and J genes are TRBV7-8 and TRBJ2-7, with 8 bases identical to TRBD2. Germline V lookup: CDR1 SGHVS, CDR2 FQNEAQ. There are 14 residues in the CDR3. V lost 4 bases and J lost 2; bases outside the gene matches: 4. The CDR3 reads CASSSGTRTYEQYF. CDR3 bases: TGTGCCAGCAGCTCCGGGACTAGGACCTACGAGCAGTACTTC.

The chain is built from TRBV9 and TRBJ2-1; perhaps D is TRBD1 or TRBD2 (5 bases each). This CDR3 is 17 amino acids long. Germline lookup yields CDR1 SGDLS and CDR2 YYNGEE. V was shortened by 3 bases and J by 1 base, with 17 bases between the two germline ends. The CDR3 DNA follows: TGTGCCAGCAGCGGACGAGGGCGAGGGGATTCCTACAATGAGCAGTTCTTC. As protein: CASSGRGRGDSYNEQFF.

V gene TRBV27 combines with J gene TRBJ2-7; the match to TRBD1 covers 8 bases. Germline CDR1 and CDR2: MNHEY and SMNVEV (reference sequence). The ends lost 5 bases at V and 3 bases at J; junction bases unmatched: 6. The CDR3 consists of 14 residues. The CDR3 loop reads CASSKQGEGYEQYF. CDR3 DNA: TGTGCCAGCAGTAAACAGGGGGAAGGCTACGAGCAGTACTTC.

The sample holds a few counts of this clone. This rearrangement joins TRBV9 to TRBJ1-1; D is perhaps TRBD1 (5 bases). V was shortened by 0 bases and J by 2 bases, with 11 bases between the two germline ends. From germline, CDR1 is SGDLS and CDR2 YYNGEE. CDR3 length: 15 residues. The CDR3 protein is CASSVVDSGNTEAFF. CDR3 coding DNA: TGTGCCAGCAGCGTAGTTGACAGCGGAAACACTGAAGCTTTCTTT.

The chain links TRBV27 to TRBJ2-7; 12 bases are shared with TRBD2. V trimming: 2 bases; J trimming: 5 bases; junction bases outside the gene matches: 13. In germline, CDR1 is MNHEY, CDR2 SMNVEV (reference sequence). The CDR3 is 18 amino acids. In DNA, the CDR3 is TGTGCCAGCAGTTTAATTGCTAGCGGGAGGGCCTGGGGGAACGAGCAGTACTTC. This encodes CASSLIASGRAWGNEQYF.

The chain links TRBV7-3 to TRBJ1-1; D call uncertain. The CDR3 spans 13 residues. Trimming took 2 bases from V and 4 from J, leaving 8 bases between them. Germline loops: CDR1 SGHTA, CDR2 FQGTGA. CDR3 nucleotide sequence: TGTGCCAGCAGCTTACGTGGCAGCACTGAAGCTTTCTTT. This translates into CASSLRGSTEAFF.

The chain couples TRBV30 to TRBJ2-3; D call uncertain. Germline V gene lookup returns CDR1 GTSNPN and CDR2 SVGIG (reference sequence). The V and J ends lost 0 bases and 4 bases respectively, with 8 bases between them. CDR3 length: 13 amino acids. The CDR3 is CAWSVREADTQYF. The CDR3 DNA is TGTGCCTGGAGTGTCAGAGAAGCAGATACGCAGTATTTT.

This clone was seen more than once but under ten times. The rearrangement joins TRBV4-1 to TRBJ1-5, with D unclear. The CDR3 has 14 amino acids. Germline CDR1 and CDR2: MGHRA and YSYEKL. V was pared by 0 bases and J by 9 bases, with 12 bases between. CDR3 sequence: CASSQDIAVGPQHF. The CDR3 DNA sequence: TGCGCCAGCAGCCAAGATATAGCGGTTGGGCCCCAGCATTTT.

This clone was detected once. The chain recombines TRBV2 with TRBJ2-5; 8 nucleotides line up with TRBD1. The CDR3 covers 15 residues. V shed 4 bases and J 6 bases; nucleotides not matched to a gene: 10. Germline CDR1 and CDR2: SNHLY and FYNNEI. CDR3 amino acids: CASSGERTGPQTQYF. DNA for the CDR3: TGTGCCAGCAGTGGTGAGCGGACAGGGCCTCAGACCCAGTACTTC.

The sample holds one count of this clone. The J gene is TRBJ1-4, the V gene TRBV7-2; 7 nucleotides agree with TRBD1. Germline lookup yields CDR1 SGHTA and CDR2 FQGNSA. The CDR3 runs 15 residues. Unmatched junction bases numbered 9, after V lost 5 bases and J lost 6 bases. The CDR3 region is CASSTSAGGYEKLFF. The CDR3 DNA reads TGTGCCAGCAGCACATCGGCAGGGGGGTATGAAAAACTGTTTTTT. The whole variable domain, filled in from reference TRBV7-2 and TRBJ1-4, reads GAGVSQSPSNKVTEKGKDVELRCDPISGHTALYWYRQSLGQGLEFLIYFQGNSAPDKSGLPSDRFSAERTGGSVSTLTIQRTQQEDSAVYLCASSTSAGGYEKLFFGSGTQLSVL.

V is TRBV25-1 and J is TRBJ1-2; 8 bases match TRBD1. J lost 8 bases, V lost 6 bases, and 8 bases had no gene match. Germline CDR1 and CDR2: MGHDK and SYGVNS. There are 13 residues in the CDR3. In nucleotides, the CDR3 is TGTGCCAGCAGGGAGCAGGGGGCTAACGGCTACACCTTC. It is translated as CASREQGANGYTF.

This chain joins TRBV6-6 and TRBJ1-1; no definite D call. In germline, CDR1 is MNHNY, CDR2 SVGAGI (reference sequence). This CDR3 spans 12 amino acids. Trimming cost V 8 bases and J 1 base, with 8 bases left between them. The CDR3 region is CASLRQNTEAFF. The CDR3 bases are TGTGCCAGCTTGCGACAGAACACTGAAGCTTTCTTT.

The rearrangement joins TRBV5-1 to TRBJ2-3; the D call may be TRBD1 or TRBD2 (5 bases each). This CDR3 is built from 16 residues. Trimming shortened V by 0 bases and J by 1 base, and 12 bases separated the two germline ends. Germline V gives CDR1 SGHRS, CDR2 YFSETQ. The CDR3: CASSLVGEKGTDTQYF. The DNA of the CDR3 is TGCGCCAGCAGCTTGGTAGGGGAGAAAGGCACAGATACGCAGTATTTT.

This chain uses TRBV6-6 with TRBJ1-4; D is possibly TRBD1 (6 bases). V was pared by 5 bases and J by 6 bases, with 13 bases between. CDR3 length: 14 amino acids. Germline values: CDR1 MNHNY, CDR2 SVGAGI (reference sequence). The CDR3, as DNA: TGTGCCAGCAGTCACGGGGGGGCCGATGAAAAACTGTTTTTT. This gives the protein CASSHGGADEKLFF.

This clone appeared a single time. The chain recombines TRBV29-1 with TRBJ1-1; perhaps TRBD1 as D (6 bases). The CDR3 totals 15 residues. Germline V gene data show CDR1 as SQVTM and CDR2 as ANQGSEA. Trimming took 4 bases from V and 0 from J, leaving 15 bases between them. CDR3 DNA sequence: TGCAGCGTTGTGGAGGGACAACGACTGAACACTGAAGCTTTCTTT. Its translation is CSVVEGQRLNTEAFF.

The sample holds a few counts of this clone. The gene calls are TRBV27 and TRBJ2-2, with 7 bases fitting TRBD2. Unmatched junction bases numbered 1, after V lost 3 bases and J lost 6 bases. This CDR3 spans 13 amino acids. The germline CDR1 and CDR2 sequences are MNHEY and SMNVEV (reference sequence). DNA for the CDR3: TGTGCCAGCAGTTTTGGGGGGGCCGGGGAGCTGTTTTTT. This codes for CASSFGGAGELFF.

The chain joins TRBV29-1 to TRBJ2-7; D gene uncertain. The germline V gene has CDR1 SQVTM and CDR2 ANQGSEA. V was cut by 1 base and J by 6 bases, with 10 bases left in between. CDR3 length: 12 residues. CDR3 in DNA: TGCAGCGTTGAAGGTCAGGTAGGCGAGCAGTACTTC. Protein product: CSVEGQVGEQYF.

This clone was found once. The rearrangement uses TRBV28 and TRBJ1-4; unclear D gene. Per the germline V gene, CDR1 is MDHEN and CDR2 is SYDVKM. The CDR3 is 11 residues long. Trimming removed 10 bases from V and 8 bases from J, with 11 bases in between. This CDR3 reads CATSGGEKLFF. CDR3 DNA sequence: TGTGCCACCTCAGGCGGGGAAAAACTGTTTTTT.

CDR3 bases: TGCGCCAGCAGCTCTAGCAAGAACACTGAAGCTTTCTTT. This sequence encodes CASSSSKNTEAFF. J is TRBJ1-1 and V is TRBV5-1; D is ambiguous. The V and J ends lost 3 bases and 1 base respectively, with 7 bases between them. The germline V gene has CDR1 SGHRS and CDR2 YFSETQ. There are 13 residues in the CDR3.

The chain has TRBV7-8 and TRBJ2-7; the match to TRBD2 covers 14 bases. Per the germline V gene, CDR1 is SGHVS and CDR2 is FQNEAQ. The CDR3 is 16 amino acids. J lost 4 bases, V lost 5 bases, and 7 bases had no gene match. The CDR3 reads CASSVTSGGGRYEQYF. DNA for the CDR3: TGTGCCAGCAGCGTGACTAGCGGGGGGGGAAGGTACGAGCAGTACTTC.

CDR3 nucleotides: TGTGCCAGCAGTTTCCGGGACTGGGGATCGGGGGGCTACACCTTC. It translates to CASSFRDWGSGGYTF. The J gene is TRBJ1-2, the V gene TRBV6-5, with a tentative D call TRBD1 (5 bases). Germline-derived CDR1 and CDR2 are MNHEY and SVGAGI. Trimming took 4 bases from V and 8 from J, leaving 20 bases between them. There are 15 residues in the CDR3.

The chain is built from TRBV7-6 and TRBJ2-7; 7 nucleotides line up with TRBD2. The V and J ends lost 4 bases and 2 bases, in that order; junction bases with no gene match: 11. The germline V gene encodes CDR1 SGHVS and CDR2 FNYEAQ. The CDR3 consists of 16 residues. CDR3 amino acids: CASSSLGERGTYEQYF. In nucleotides, the CDR3 is TGTGCCAGCAGCTCCCTCGGGGAGCGGGGCACCTACGAGCAGTACTTC.

The chain carries TRBV5-1 and TRBJ2-6; a weak D match, TRBD1 (6 bases). V gave up 0 bases and J gave up 0 bases, with 10 bases separating them. The CDR3 contains 17 residues. Germline V CDR1 and CDR2: SGHRS, YFSETQ. The CDR3 sequence is CASSLGGHPSGANVLTF. The CDR3 nucleotides read TGCGCCAGCAGCTTGGGGGGACACCCCTCTGGGGCCAACGTCCTGACTTTC.

This clone was seen only once. The gene calls are TRBV11-2 and TRBJ2-2, with 7 bases matching TRBD2. The CDR3 has 15 residues. The V segment lost 6 bases and the J segment 1 base; nucleotides outside the gene matches: 5. Germline V gives CDR1 SGHAT, CDR2 FQNNGV. The CDR3 here is CASRPSSGNTGELFF. The CDR3 nucleotides read TGTGCCAGCAGACCGTCTAGCGGGAACACCGGGGAGCTGTTTTTT.